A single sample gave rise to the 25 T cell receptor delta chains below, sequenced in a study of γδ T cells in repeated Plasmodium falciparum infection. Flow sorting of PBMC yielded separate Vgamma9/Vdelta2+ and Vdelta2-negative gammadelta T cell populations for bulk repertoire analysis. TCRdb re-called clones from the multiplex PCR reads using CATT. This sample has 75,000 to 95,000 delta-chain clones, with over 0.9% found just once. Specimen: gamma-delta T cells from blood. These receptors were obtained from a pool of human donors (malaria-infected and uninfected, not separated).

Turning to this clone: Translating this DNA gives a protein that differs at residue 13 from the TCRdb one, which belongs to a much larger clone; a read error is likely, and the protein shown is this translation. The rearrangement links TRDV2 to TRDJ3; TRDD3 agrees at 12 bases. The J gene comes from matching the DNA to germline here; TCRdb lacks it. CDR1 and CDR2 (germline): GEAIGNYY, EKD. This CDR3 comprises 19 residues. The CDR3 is CACDSLGDTSSWGTRQMFF. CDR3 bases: TGTGCCTGTGATTCTCTGGGGGATACGAGCTCCTGGGGCACCCGACAGATGTTTTTC.

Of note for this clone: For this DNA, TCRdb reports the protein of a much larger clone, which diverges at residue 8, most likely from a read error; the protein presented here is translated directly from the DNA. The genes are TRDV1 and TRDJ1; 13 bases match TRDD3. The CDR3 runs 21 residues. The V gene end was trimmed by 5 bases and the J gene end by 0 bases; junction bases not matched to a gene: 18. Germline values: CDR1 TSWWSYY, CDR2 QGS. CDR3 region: CALGLTRHNNWGIRYTDKLIF. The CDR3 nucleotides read TGTGCTCTTGGGCTTACTCGACATAATAACTGGGGGATACGGTACACCGATAAACTCATCTTT.

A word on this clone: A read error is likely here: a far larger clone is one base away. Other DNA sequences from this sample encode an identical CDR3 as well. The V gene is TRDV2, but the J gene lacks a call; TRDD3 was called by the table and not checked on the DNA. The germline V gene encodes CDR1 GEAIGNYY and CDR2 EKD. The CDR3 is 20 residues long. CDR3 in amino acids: CACDTYDEELGERYTDKLIF. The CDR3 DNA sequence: TGTGCCTGTGACACCTATGATGAGGAGCTGGGGGAGAGGTACACCGATAAGCTCATCTTT.

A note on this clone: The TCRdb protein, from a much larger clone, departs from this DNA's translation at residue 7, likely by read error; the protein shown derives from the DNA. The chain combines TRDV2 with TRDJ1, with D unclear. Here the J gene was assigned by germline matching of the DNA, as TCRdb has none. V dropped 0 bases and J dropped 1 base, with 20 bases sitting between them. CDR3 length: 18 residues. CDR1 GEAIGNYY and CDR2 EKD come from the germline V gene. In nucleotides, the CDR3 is TGTGCCTGTGACACCGTGGAGAGTAAAGTAAAGGGCACCGATAAACTCATCTTT. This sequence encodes CACDTVESKVKGTDKLIF.

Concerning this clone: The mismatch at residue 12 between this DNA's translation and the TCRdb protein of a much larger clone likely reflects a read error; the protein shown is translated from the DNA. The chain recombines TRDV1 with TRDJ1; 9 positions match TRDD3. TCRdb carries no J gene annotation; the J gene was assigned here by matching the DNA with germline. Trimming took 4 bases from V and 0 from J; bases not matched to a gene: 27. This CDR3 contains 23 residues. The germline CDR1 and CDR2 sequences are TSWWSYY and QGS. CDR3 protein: CALGGGFLTLNRGIPGYTDKLIF. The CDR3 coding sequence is TGTGCTCTTGGGGGGGGCTTCCTTACACTTAACAGGGGGATACCCGGGTACACCGATAAACTCATCTTT.

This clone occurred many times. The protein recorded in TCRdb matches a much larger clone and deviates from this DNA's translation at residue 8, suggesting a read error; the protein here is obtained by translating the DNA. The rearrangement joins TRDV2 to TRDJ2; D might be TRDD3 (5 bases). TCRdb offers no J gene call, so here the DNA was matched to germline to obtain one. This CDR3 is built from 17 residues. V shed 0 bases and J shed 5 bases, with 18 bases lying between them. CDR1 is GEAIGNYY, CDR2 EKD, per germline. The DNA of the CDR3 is TGTGCCTGTGACACCGTAGGGGGTACGCGTCTCACAGCACAACTCTTCTTT. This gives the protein CACDTVGGTRLTAQLFF.

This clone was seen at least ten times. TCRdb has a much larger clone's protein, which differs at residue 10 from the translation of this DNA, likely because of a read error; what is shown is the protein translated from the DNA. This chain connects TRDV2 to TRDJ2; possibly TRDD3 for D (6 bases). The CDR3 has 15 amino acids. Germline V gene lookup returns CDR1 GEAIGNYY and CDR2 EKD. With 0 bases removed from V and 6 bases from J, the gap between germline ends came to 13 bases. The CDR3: CACDTVGGRAAQLFF. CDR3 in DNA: TGTGCCTGTGACACCGTAGGGGGACGGGCAGCACAACTCTTCTTT.

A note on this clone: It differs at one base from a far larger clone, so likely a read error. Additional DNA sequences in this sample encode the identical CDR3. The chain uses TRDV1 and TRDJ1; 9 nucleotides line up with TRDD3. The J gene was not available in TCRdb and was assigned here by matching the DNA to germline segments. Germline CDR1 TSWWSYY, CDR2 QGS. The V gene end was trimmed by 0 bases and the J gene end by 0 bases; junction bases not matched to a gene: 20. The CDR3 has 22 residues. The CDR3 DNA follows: TGTGCTCTTGGGGAACTATCCTACGGGGATTGGGGGATAGAGGAGTACACCGATAAACTCATCTTT. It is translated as CALGELSYGDWGIEEYTDKLIF.

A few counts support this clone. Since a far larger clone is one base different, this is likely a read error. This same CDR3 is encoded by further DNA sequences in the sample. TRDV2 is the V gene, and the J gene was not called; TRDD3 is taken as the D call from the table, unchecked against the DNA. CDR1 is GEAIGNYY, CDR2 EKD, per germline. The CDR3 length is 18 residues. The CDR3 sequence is CACDTGKLLGDTPDKLIF. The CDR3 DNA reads TGTGCCTGTGACACCGGGAAGTTACTGGGGGATACGCCCGATAAGCTCATCTTT.

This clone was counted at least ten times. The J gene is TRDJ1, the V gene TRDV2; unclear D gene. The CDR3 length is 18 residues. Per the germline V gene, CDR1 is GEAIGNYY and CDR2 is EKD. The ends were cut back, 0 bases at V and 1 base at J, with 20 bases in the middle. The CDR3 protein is CACDTVSIAPRITDKLIF. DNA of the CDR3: TGTGCCTGTGACACCGTGTCGATAGCGCCCAGAATCACCGATAAACTCATCTTT.

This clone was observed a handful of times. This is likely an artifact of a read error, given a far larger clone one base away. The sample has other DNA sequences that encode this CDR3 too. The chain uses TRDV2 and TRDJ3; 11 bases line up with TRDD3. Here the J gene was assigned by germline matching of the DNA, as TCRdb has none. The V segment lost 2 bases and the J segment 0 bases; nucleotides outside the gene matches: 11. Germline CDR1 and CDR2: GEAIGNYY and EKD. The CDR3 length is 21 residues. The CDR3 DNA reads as TGTGCCTGTGACAGAAAGTGGGGGATACGCCGGAGCTCCTGGGACACCCGACAGATGTTTTTC. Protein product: CACDRKWGIRRSSWDTRQMFF.

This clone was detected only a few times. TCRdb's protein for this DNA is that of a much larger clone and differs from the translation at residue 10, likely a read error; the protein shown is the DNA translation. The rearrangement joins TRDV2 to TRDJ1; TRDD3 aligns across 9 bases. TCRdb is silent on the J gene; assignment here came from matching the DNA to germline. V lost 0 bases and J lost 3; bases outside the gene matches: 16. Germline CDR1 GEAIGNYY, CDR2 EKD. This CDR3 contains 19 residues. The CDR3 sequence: CACDTVGSTRGYGADKLIF. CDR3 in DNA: TGTGCCTGTGACACCGTGGGAAGTACTAGGGGATACGGCGCCGATAAACTCATCTTT.

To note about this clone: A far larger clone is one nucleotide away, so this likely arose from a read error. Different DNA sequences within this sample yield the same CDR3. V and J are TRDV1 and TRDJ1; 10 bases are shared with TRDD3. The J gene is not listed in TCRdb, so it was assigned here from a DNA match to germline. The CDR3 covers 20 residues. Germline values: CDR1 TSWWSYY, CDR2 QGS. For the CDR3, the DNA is TGTGCTCTCGGGGAACCAGTTTTGGGTCATACTGGGGGATACACCGATAAACTCATCTTT. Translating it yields CALGEPVLGHTGGYTDKLIF.

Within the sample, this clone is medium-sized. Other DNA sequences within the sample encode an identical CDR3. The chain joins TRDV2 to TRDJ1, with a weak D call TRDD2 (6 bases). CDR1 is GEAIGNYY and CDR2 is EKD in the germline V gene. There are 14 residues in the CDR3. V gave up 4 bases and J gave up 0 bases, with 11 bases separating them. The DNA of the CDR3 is TGTGCCTGTGATTTCCTAGCGGACACCGATAAACTCATCTTT. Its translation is CACDFLADTDKLIF.

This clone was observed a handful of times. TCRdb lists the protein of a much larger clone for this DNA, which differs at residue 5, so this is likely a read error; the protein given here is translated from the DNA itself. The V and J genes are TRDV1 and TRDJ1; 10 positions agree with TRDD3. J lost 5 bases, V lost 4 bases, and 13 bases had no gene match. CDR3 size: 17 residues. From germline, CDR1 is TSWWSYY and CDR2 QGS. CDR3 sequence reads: CALGGGVGGYDRDKLIF. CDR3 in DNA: TGTGCTCTTGGGGGAGGAGTAGGGGGATACGATAGAGATAAACTCATCTTT.

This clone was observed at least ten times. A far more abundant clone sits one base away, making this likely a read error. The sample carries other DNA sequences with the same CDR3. This CDR3 is CALGALTTDKLIF. The CDR3 DNA is TGTGCCCTTGGGGCCCTAACCACCGATAAACTCATCTTT. The chain employs TRDV1 and TRDJ1, with a tentative D call TRDD3 (5 bases). The V gene's germline CDR1 is TSWWSYY and CDR2 QGS. This CDR3 contains 13 residues.

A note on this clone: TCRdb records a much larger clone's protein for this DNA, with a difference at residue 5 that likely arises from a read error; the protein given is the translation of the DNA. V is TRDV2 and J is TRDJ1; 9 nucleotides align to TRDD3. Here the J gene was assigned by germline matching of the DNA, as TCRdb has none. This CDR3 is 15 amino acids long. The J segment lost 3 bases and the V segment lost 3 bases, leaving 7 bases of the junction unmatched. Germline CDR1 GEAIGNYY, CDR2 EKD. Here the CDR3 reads CACDLWGIGADKLIF. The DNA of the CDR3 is TGTGCCTGTGACCTCTGGGGGATTGGAGCCGATAAACTCATCTTT.

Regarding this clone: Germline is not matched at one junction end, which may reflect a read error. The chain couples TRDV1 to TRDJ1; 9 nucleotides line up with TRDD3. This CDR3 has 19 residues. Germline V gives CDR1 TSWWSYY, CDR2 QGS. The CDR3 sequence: CAPGAYVLGDYRRGQGLIF. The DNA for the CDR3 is TGTGCTCCTGGGGCCTACGTCCTGGGGGATTACCGTCGGGGCCAGGGACTCATCTTT.

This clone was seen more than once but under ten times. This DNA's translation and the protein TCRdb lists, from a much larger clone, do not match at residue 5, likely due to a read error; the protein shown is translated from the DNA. The CDR3 is CACDAVLLGDTLYSDKLIF. CDR3 DNA: TGTGCCTGTGACGCGGTACTACTGGGGGATACGCTGTACTCCGATAAACTCATCTTT. The chain links TRDV2 to TRDJ1; 13 bases map to TRDD3. TCRdb does not report a J gene; here it was assigned by matching the DNA to germline references. V was pared by 3 bases and J by 3 bases, with 15 bases of the junction left unmatched. Germline-derived CDR1 and CDR2 are GEAIGNYY and EKD. This CDR3 contains 19 residues.

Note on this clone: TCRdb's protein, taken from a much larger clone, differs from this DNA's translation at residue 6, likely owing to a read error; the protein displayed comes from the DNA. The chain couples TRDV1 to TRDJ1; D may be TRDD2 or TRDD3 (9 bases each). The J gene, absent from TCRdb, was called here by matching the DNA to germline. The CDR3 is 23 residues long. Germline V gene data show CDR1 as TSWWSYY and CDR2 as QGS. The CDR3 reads CAFHTPFLRVLGDQLGDTDKLIF. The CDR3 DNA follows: TGTGCCTTCCATACCCCCTTCCTACGGGTACTGGGGGACCAGCTGGGGGACACCGATAAACTCATCTTT.

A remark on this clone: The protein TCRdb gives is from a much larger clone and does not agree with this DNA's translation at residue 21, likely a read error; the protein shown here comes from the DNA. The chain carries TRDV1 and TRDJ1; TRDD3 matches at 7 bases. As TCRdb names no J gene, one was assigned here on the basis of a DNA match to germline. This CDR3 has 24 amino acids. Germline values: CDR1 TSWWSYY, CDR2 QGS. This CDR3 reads CALGERGNLRFSSGGIHYTDRLIF. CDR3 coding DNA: TGTGCTCTTGGGGAACGGGGAAATCTACGCTTTTCTTCCGGGGGGATCCACTACACCGATAGACTCATCTTT.

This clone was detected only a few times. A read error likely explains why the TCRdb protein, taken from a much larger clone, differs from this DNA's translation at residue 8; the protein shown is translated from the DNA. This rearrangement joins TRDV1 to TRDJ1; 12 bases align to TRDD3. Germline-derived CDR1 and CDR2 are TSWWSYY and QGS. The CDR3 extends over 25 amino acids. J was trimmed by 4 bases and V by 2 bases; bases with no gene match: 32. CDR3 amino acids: CALGEVSRLTMTTVVLGDTNDKLIF. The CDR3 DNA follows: TGTGCTCTTGGGGAAGTTAGTCGCCTAACCATGACAACCGTAGTACTGGGGGATACTAACGATAAACTCATCTTT.

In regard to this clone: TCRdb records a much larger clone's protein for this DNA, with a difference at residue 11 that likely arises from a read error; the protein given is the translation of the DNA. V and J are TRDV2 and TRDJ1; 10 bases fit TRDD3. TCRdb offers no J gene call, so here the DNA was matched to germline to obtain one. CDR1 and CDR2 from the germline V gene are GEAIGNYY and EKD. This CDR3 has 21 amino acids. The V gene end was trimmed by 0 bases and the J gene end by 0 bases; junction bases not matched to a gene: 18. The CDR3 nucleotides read TGTGCCTGTGACACCGTCTCACCTCCGACCGCACTGGGGGATCACACCGATAAACTCATCTTT. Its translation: CACDTVSPPTALGDHTDKLIF.

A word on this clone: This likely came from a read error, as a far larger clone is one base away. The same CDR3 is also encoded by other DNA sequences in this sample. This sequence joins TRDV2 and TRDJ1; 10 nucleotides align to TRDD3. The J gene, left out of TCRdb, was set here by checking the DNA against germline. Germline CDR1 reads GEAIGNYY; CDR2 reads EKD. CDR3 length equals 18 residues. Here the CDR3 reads CACDTVMMGDTNTDKLIF. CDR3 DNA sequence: TGTGCCTGCGACACCGTAATGATGGGGGATACAAACACCGATAAACTCATCTTT.

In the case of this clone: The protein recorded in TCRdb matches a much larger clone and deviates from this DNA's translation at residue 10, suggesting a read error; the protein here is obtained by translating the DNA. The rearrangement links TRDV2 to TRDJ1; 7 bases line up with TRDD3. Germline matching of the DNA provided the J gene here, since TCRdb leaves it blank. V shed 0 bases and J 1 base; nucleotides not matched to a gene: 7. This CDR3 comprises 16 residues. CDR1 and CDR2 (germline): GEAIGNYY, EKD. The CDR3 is CACDTHTGVTTDKLIF. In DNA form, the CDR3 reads TGTGCCTGTGACACCCATACTGGGGTCACCACCGATAAACTCATCTTT.